The rows below give T cell receptor beta chains drawn from one sample of a study of blood T cell repertoires in COVID-19. Clones were sequenced by immunoSEQ multiplex PCR, and TCRdb holds only the in-frame ones, with some missing. The sample yields fewer than 150,000 clones, around 87% seen once. Sequenced: peripheral blood. Receptors originate from a human donor in a cohort sampled during active COVID-19. Each CDR3 is given with its conserved first and last residue. The D gene is left open where the match is weak. Expanded clones get a size class; other rows say once, few or many, or leave the size out.

CDR3 | DNA | J | D | size | V
CASSSGPPRGTEAFF | TGCGCCAGCAGTTCTGGCCCTCCGAGGGGGACTGAAGCTTTCTTT | TRBJ1-1 | - | - | TRBV5-1
CASSLPGLRQPQHF | TGCGCCAGCAGCTTACCAGGGTTGCGACAGCCCCAGCATTTT | TRBJ1-5 | - | few | TRBV5-1
CASSSLSGRGSIQYF | TGTGCCAGCAGCTCCTTAAGCGGGAGGGGGTCTATCCAGTACTTC | TRBJ2-5 | TRBD2 | - | TRBV7-6
CASSRQVATDTQYF | TGTGCCAGTAGTAGACAGGTAGCCACAGATACGCAGTATTTT | TRBJ2-3 | - | - | TRBV19
CASHSAGTSGRKETQYF | TGTGCCTCACACTCAGCCGGGACTAGCGGGAGGAAAGAGACCCAGTACTTC | TRBJ2-5 | TRBD2 | - | TRBV11-3
CASLERGRFREQFF | TGTGCCAGCCTTGAAAGGGGGCGCTTCCGGGAGCAGTTCTTC | TRBJ2-1 | TRBD1 | - | TRBV2
CASSLLWGRAHSPLHF | TGTGCCAGCAGTTTACTGTGGGGGCGAGCACATTCACCCCTCCACTTT | TRBJ1-6 | - | - | TRBV28
CAWRDFTDTQYF | TGTGCCTGGAGGGACTTCACAGATACGCAGTATTTT | TRBJ2-3 | - | - | TRBV30
CASSDGGGAEGTGELFF | TGTGCCAGCAGTGACGGCGGGGGGGCTGAGGGGACCGGGGAGCTGTTTTTT | TRBJ2-2 | TRBD2 | - | TRBV27
CASSSTRTDFKAEAFF | TGTGCCAGCAGCTCCACCCGAACCGACTTCAAGGCTGAAGCTTTCTTT | TRBJ1-1 | - | once | TRBV7-9
CSTGPSSYEQYF | TGTTCTACAGGGCCGAGCTCCTACGAGCAGTACTTC | TRBJ2-7 | - | - | TRBV28
CATSRDPDSRDSPLHF | TGTGCCACCAGCAGAGATCCCGACTCCCGTGATTCACCCCTCCACTTT | TRBJ1-6 | - | - | TRBV15
CASSAQGAGNQPQHF | TGTGCCAGTAGTGCACAGGGGGCTGGCAATCAGCCCCAGCATTTT | TRBJ1-5 | TRBD1 | few | TRBV19
CRVGSTDTQYF | TGTCGGGTAGGCAGCACAGATACGCAGTATTTT | TRBJ2-3 | - | once | TRBV28
CASSEGQGRSGELFF | TGTGCCAGCAGCGAGGGACAGGGTCGGTCCGGGGAGCTGTTTTTT | TRBJ2-2 | TRBD1 | - | TRBV9
CASSLSSGLKETQYF | TGTGCCAGCAGTTTATCGAGCGGACTTAAAGAGACCCAGTACTTC | TRBJ2-5 | - | - | TRBV27
CASSFGGAGELFF | TGTGCCAGCAGTTTTGGGGGCGCCGGGGAGCTGTTTTTT | TRBJ2-2 | - | once | TRBV28
CASTTEWAGSTEAFF | TGTGCCAGTACCACCGAGTGGGCAGGGTCGACTGAAGCTTTCTTT | TRBJ1-1 | - | - | TRBV19
CASSRTGGNTEAFF | TGTGCCAGCAGTCGGACAGGGGGGAACACTGAAGCTTTCTTT | TRBJ1-1 | TRBD1 | - | TRBV2
CASSLVAGTYEQYF | TGTGCCAGCAGCTTAGTCGCAGGGACCTACGAGCAGTACTTC | TRBJ2-7 | - | - | TRBV7-9
CSVEDPRAGETQYF | TGCAGCGTTGAAGATCCCAGGGCTGGGGAGACCCAGTACTTC | TRBJ2-5 | - | - | TRBV29-1
CASSAGLAGSYNEQFF | TGTGCCAGTAGTGCGGGACTAGCGGGCTCCTACAATGAGCAGTTCTTC | TRBJ2-1 | TRBD2 | - | TRBV19
CASSERVSGGAGANVLTF | TGTGCCAGCAGCGAGAGGGTTAGCGGGGGGGCAGGGGCCAACGTCCTGACTTTC | TRBJ2-6 | TRBD2 | - | TRBV9
CASSMGSSESNQPQHF | TGTGCCAGTAGTATGGGCAGTTCTGAAAGCAATCAGCCCCAGCATTTT | TRBJ1-5 | - | once | TRBV19
CAREGLDEKLFF | TGTGCCAGAGAGGGCCTAGATGAAAAACTGTTTTTT | TRBJ1-4 | - | - | TRBV2
CASGASGSRPGYEQYF | TGTGCCAGCGGGGCTAGCGGGAGCCGACCGGGCTACGAGCAGTACTTC | TRBJ2-7 | TRBD2 | - | TRBV3-1/TRBV3-2
CTSSLRTSSGIETDTQYF | TGCACCAGCAGTCTGCGGACGAGTAGCGGGATAGAGACAGATACGCAGTATTTT | TRBJ2-3 | - | few | TRBV1